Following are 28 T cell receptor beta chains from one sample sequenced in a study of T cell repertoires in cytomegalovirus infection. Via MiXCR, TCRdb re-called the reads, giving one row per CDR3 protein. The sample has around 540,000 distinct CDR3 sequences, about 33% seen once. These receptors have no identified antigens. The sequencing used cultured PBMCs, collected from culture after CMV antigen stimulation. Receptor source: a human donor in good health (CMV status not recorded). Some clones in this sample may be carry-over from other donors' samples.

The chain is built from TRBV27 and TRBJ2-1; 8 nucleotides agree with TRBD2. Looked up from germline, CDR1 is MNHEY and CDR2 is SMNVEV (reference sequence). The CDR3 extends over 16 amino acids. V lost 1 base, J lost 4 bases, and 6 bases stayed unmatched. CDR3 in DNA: TGTGCCAGCAGTTTATTGTCCAGCGGGGGTTACAATGAGCAGTTCTTC. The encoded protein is CASSLLSSGGYNEQFF.

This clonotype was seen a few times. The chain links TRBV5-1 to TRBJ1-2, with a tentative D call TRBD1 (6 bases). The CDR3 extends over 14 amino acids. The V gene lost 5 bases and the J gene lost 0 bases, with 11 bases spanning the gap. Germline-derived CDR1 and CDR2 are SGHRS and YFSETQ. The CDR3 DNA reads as TGCGCCAGCAGACCACAGGGATCTAACTATGGCTACACCTTC. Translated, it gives CASRPQGSNYGYTF. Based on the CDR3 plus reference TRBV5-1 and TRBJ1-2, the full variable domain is KAGVTQTPRYLIKTRGQQVTLSCSPISGHRSVSWYQQTPGQGLQFLFEYFSETQRNKGNFPGRFSGRQFSNSRSEMNVSTLELGDSALYLCASRPQGSNYGYTFGSGTRLTVV.

CDR3 residues: CASSLVKEQYF. The DNA of the CDR3 is TGTGCCAGCAGTTTAGTGAAGGAGCAGTACTTC. The chain is built from TRBV12-3 or TRBV12-4 and TRBJ2-7; D gene unclear. The CDR3 is 11 residues long. Trimming shortened V by 1 base and J by 7 bases, and 5 bases separated the two germline ends.

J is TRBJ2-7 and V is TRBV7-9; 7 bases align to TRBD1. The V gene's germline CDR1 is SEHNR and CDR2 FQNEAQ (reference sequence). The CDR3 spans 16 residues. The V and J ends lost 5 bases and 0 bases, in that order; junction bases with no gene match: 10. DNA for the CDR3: TGTGCCAGCAGCCCTCCGGGACAGCGAGACTCCTACGAGCAGTACTTC. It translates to CASSPPGQRDSYEQYF.

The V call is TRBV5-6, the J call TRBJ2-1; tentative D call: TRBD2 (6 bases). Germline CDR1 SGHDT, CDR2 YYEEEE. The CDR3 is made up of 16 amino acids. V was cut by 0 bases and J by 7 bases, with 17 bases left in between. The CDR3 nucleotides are TGTGCCAGCAGCTTGGGGGGACTCGGACCGGGGAATGAGCAGTTCTTC. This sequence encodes CASSLGGLGPGNEQFF.

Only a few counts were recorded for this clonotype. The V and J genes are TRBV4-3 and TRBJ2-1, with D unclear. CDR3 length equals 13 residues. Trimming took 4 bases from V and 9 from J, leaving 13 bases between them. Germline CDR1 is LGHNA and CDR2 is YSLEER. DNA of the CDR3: TGCGCCAGCAGCCCGATACTGGTAGCTGAGCAGTTCTTC. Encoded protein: CASSPILVAEQFF.

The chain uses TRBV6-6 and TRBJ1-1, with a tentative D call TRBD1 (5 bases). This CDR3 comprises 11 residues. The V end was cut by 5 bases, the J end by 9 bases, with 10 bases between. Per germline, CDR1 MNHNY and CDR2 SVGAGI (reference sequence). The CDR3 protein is CASSGDPKAFF. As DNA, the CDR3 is TGTGCCAGCAGTGGGGACCCGAAAGCTTTCTTT.

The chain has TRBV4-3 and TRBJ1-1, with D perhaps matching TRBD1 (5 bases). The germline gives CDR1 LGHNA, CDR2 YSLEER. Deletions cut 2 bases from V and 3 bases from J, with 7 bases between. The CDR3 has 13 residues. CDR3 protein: CASSQLRDTEAFF. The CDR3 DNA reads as TGCGCCAGCAGCCAACTCAGGGACACTGAAGCTTTCTTT.

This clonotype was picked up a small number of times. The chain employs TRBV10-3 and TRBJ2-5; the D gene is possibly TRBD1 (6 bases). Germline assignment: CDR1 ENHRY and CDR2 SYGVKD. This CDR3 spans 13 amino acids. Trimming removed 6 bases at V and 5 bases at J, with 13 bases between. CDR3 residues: CAIRTQGWETQYF. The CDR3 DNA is TGTGCCATCAGGACACAGGGTTGGGAGACCCAGTACTTC.

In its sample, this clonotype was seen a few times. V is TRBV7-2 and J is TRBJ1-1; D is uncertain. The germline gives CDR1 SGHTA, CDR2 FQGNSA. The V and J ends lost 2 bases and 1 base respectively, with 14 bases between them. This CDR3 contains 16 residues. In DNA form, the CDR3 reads TGTGCCAGCAGCTTAATGATCCACGTCGCGAACACTGAAGCTTTCTTT. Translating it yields CASSLMIHVANTEAFF.

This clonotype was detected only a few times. The DNA for the CDR3 is TGTGCCAGCAGCCCTCGGGAAAGGGCCACTGAAGCTTTCTTT. Amino acids: CASSPRERATEAFF. The chain recombines TRBV12-3 or TRBV12-4 with TRBJ1-1; D unresolved. This CDR3 contains 14 residues. V lost 6 bases to trimming and J lost 4 bases, with 15 bases between them.

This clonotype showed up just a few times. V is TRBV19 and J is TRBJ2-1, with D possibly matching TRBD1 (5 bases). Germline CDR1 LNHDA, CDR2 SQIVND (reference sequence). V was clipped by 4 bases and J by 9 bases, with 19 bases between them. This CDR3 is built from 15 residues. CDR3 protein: CASSRDRFAYGEQFF. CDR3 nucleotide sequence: TGTGCCAGTAGTAGAGACAGATTTGCGTACGGTGAGCAGTTCTTC.

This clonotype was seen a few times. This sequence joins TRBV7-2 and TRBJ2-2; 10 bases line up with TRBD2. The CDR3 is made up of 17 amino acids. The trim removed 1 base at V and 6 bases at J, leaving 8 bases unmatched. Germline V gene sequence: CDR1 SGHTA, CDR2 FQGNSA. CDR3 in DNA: TGTGCCAGCAGCTTAGAGCGACTAGCGGGCCTCCCCGGGGAGCTGTTTTTT. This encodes CASSLERLAGLPGELFF.

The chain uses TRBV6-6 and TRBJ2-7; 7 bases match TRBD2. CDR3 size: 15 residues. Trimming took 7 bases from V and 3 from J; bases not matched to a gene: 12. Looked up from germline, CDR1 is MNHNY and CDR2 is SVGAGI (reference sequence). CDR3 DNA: TGTGCCAGCACCCCCCTCGGACTAGGGCGCTACGAGCAGTACTTC. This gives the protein CASTPLGLGRYEQYF.

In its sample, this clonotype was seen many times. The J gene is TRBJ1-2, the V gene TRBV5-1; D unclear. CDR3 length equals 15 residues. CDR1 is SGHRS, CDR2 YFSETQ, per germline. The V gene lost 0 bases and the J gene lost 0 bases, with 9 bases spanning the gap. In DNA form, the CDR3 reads TGCGCCAGCAGCTTGGAACCGGGGACTAACTATGGCTACACCTTC. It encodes CASSLEPGTNYGYTF.

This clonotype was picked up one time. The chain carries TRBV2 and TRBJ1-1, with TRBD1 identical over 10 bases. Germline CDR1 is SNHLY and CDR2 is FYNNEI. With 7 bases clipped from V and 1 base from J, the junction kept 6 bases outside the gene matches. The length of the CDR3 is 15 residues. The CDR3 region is CASTGTGDRNTEAFF. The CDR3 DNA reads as TGTGCCAGCACGGGGACAGGGGACCGGAACACTGAAGCTTTCTTT.

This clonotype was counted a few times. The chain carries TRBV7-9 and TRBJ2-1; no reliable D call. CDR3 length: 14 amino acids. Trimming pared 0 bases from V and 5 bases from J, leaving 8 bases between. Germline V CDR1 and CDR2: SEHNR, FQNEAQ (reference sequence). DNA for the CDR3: TGTGCCAGCAGCTTAGCGGTCCAGAACAATGAGCAGTTCTTC. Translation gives CASSLAVQNNEQFF.

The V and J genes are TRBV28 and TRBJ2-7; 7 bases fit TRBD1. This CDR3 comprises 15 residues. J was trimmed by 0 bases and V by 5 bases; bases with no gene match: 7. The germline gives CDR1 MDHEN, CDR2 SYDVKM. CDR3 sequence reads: CASSTPGTASYEQYF. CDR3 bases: TGTGCCAGCAGTACCCCCGGGACAGCCTCCTACGAGCAGTACTTC.

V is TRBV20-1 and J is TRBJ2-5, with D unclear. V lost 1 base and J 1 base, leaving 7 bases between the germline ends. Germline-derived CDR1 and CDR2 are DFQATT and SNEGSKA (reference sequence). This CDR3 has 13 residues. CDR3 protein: CSARAGGQETQYF. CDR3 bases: TGCAGTGCTAGAGCCGGCGGCCAAGAGACCCAGTACTTC.

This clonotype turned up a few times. The CDR3 region has the DNA TGTGCCAGCAGCTGGACTAGCGGGGAACGACATGAGCAGTTCTTC. Its translation is CASSWTSGERHEQFF. The chain links TRBV7-3 to TRBJ2-1; 12 bases map to TRBD2. The CDR3 loop spans 15 amino acids. Trimming removed 4 bases from V and 8 bases from J; junction bases left unmatched: 6. The germline V gene encodes CDR1 SGHTA and CDR2 FQGTGA. The full variable domain, completed using reference TRBV7-3 and TRBJ2-1, is GAGVSQTPSNKVTEKGKYVELRCDPISGHTALYWYRQSLGQGPEFLIYFQGTGAADDSGLPNDRFFAVRPEGSVSTLKIQRTERGDSAVYLCASSWTSGERHEQFFGPGTRLTVL.

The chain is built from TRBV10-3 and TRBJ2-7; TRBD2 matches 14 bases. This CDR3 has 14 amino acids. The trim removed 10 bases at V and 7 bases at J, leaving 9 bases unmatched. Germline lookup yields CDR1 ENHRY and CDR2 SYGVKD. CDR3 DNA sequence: TGTGCCACCAGGGGACTAGCGGGAGTGGAAGAGCAGTACTTC. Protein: CATRGLAGVEEQYF.

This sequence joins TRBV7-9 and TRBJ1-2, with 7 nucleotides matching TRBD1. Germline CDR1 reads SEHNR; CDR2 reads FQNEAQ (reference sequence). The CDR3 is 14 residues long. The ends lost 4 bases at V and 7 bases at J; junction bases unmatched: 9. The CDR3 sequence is CASSSTGNWGGYTF. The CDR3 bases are TGTGCCAGCAGCTCGACAGGGAATTGGGGTGGCTACACCTTC.

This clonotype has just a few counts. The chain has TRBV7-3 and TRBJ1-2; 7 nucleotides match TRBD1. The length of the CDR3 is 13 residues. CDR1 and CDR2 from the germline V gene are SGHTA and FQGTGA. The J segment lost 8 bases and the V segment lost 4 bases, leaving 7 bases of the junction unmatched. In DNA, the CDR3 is TGTGCCAGCAGCTCGCCGACAGGGCAGGGCTACACCTTC. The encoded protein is CASSSPTGQGYTF.

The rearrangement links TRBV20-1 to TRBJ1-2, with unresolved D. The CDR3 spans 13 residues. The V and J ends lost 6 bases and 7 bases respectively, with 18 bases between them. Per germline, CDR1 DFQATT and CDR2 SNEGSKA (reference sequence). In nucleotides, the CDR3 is TGCAGTGCCCCGGGGTCAGTAGATCGTGGCTACACCTTC. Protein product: CSAPGSVDRGYTF.

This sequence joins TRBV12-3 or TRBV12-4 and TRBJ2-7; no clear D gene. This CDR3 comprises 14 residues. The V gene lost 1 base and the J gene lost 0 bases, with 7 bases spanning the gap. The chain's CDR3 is CASSLGTYSYEQYF. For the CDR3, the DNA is TGTGCCAGCAGTTTAGGGACGTACTCCTACGAGCAGTACTTC.

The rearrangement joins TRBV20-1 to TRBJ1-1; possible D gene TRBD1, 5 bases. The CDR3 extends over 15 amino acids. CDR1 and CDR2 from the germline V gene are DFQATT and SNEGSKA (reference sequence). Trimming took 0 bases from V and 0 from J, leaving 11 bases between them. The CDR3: CSAREGGRMNTEAFF. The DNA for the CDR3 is TGCAGTGCTAGAGAGGGGGGACGGATGAACACTGAAGCTTTCTTT.

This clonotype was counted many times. The CDR3 is CAISESAGAITDTQYF. In nucleotides, the CDR3 is TGTGCCATCAGTGAGTCTGCAGGGGCTATCACAGATACGCAGTATTTT. The chain combines TRBV10-3 with TRBJ2-3; D is possibly TRBD1 (6 bases). The germline CDR1 and CDR2 sequences are ENHRY and SYGVKD. This CDR3 has 16 amino acids. Trimming stripped 0 bases from V and 2 bases from J, with 12 bases between.

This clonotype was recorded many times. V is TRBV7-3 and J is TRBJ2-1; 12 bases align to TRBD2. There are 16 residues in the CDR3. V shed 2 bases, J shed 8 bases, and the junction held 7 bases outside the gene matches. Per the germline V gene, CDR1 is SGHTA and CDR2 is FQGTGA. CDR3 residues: CASSLLAGGPVDEQFF. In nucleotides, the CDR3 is TGTGCCAGCAGCTTACTAGCGGGAGGGCCGGTTGATGAGCAGTTCTTC.